Each of the 11 T cell receptor beta chains below was sequenced from the same sample in a study of CD8 T cells in ankylosing spondylitis. TCRdb reanalysed the 5' RACE reads using MiXCR and keeps one entry per CDR3 protein. The sample lists 150,000 or so distinct CDR3 sequences; approximately 20% were seen once. The sample comprised blood, either unsorted or a sorted T cell fraction (not recorded which). The receptor set was obtained from a male donor with ankylosing spondylitis or in good health (not recorded which).

To note about this clonotype: This may stem from a read error, because a much larger clone lies one nucleotide away. The chain employs TRBV27 and TRBJ1-2, with D maybe TRBD1 (5 bases). In germline, CDR1 is MNHEY, CDR2 SMNVEV (reference sequence). The CDR3 extends over 11 amino acids. The CDR3 region is CVSKRGDGYTF. The CDR3 DNA is TGTGTCAGCAAAAGGGGCGACGGCTACACCTTC.

This clonotype was detected only a few times. The rearrangement uses TRBV5-1 and TRBJ2-3, with 7 bases aligning to TRBD2. From germline, CDR1 is SGHRS and CDR2 YFSETQ. CDR3 size: 16 residues. V dropped 3 bases and J dropped 4; count of bases not matched to a gene: 11. CDR3: CASSSRAGGSADTQYF. The CDR3, as DNA: TGCGCCAGCAGCTCGCGCGCAGGCGGGAGTGCAGATACGCAGTATTTT.

This clonotype appeared many times. The chain couples TRBV7-7 to TRBJ2-3; D is possibly TRBD1 (6 bases). Germline CDR1 is SSHAT and CDR2 is FNYEAQ (reference sequence). Trimming took 5 bases from V and 0 from J, leaving 15 bases between them. The CDR3 consists of 16 residues. CDR3 in amino acids: CASSLGVGASTDTQYF. In nucleotides, the CDR3 is TGTGCCAGCAGCCTGGGCGTGGGGGCTAGCACAGATACGCAGTATTTT. Together with reference TRBV7-7 and TRBJ2-3, the CDR3 gives the full variable domain: GAGVSQSPRYKVTKRGQDVTLRCDPISSHATLYWYQQALGQGPEFLTYFNYEAQPDKSGLPSDRFSAERPEGSISTLTIQRTEQRDSAMYRCASSLGVGASTDTQYFGPGTRLTVL.

V usage is TRBV19 and J usage is TRBJ2-4; no clear D gene. Trimming removed 8 bases from V and 4 bases from J, with 15 bases in between. The germline V gene encodes CDR1 LNHDA and CDR2 SQIVND (reference sequence). This CDR3 has 14 residues. In nucleotides, the CDR3 is TGTGCCAGTTCAAGACGGGCCGGAAAAAACATTCAGTACTTC. Its translation is CASSRRAGKNIQYF.

V usage is TRBV5-1 and J usage is TRBJ1-1; D is possibly TRBD1 (6 bases). The CDR3 sequence is 19 residues long. Germline assignment: CDR1 SGHRS and CDR2 YFSETQ. V dropped 0 bases and J dropped 3 bases, with 24 bases sitting between them. Here the CDR3 reads CASSLAGGAITLTDTEAFF. The CDR3 DNA reads TGCGCCAGCAGCTTGGCCGGGGGGGCCATAACATTAACTGACACTGAAGCTTTCTTT.

A few counts support this clonotype. The chain uses TRBV28 and TRBJ2-2, with a possible D match to TRBD1 (5 bases). The CDR3 runs 14 residues. The germline V and J ends were trimmed by 4 bases and 2 bases, with 8 bases remaining between them. Germline lookup yields CDR1 MDHEN and CDR2 SYDVKM. The CDR3 here is CASSWGSNTGELFF. CDR3 in DNA: TGTGCCAGCAGTTGGGGCAGCAACACCGGGGAGCTGTTTTTT.

Comments on this clonotype: This sequence may be a read error, since a much larger clone differs from it by one base. This chain uses TRBV12-3 or TRBV12-4 with TRBJ2-7; D perhaps matches TRBD2 (6 bases). The CDR3 extends over 15 amino acids. The CDR3 loop is CDSSLAARPTYEQYF. The CDR3 coding sequence is TGTGACAGCAGTTTAGCGGCCAGGCCAACCTACGAGCAGTACTTC.

This clonotype was detected many times. This rearrangement joins TRBV4-1 to TRBJ2-7; maybe TRBD1 (8 bases). The germline gives CDR1 MGHRA, CDR2 YSYEKL. CDR3 length: 17 residues. Trimming pared 4 bases from V and 4 bases from J, leaving 23 bases between. CDR3 protein: CASSLPGAQGGTYEQYF. DNA of the CDR3: TGCGCCAGCAGCCTACCCGGGGCACAGGGGGGGACGTACGAGCAGTACTTC.

This clonotype turned up a few times. The chain couples TRBV12-5 to TRBJ2-3; the match to TRBD2 covers 15 bases. V lost 6 bases and J lost 6; bases outside the gene matches: 4. The CDR3 consists of 15 residues. Germline V gene lookup returns CDR1 LGHNT and CDR2 FRNRAP. Written as DNA, the CDR3 is TGTGCTAGTGGCCCGGGACTAGCGGGAGGCGATACGCAGTATTTT. Its translation: CASGPGLAGGDTQYF.

The sample holds many counts of this clonotype. The chain couples TRBV2 to TRBJ2-5; D perhaps matches TRBD2 (5 bases). Deletions cut 6 bases from V and 2 bases from J, with 7 bases between. The CDR3 contains 12 residues. Per germline, CDR1 SNHLY and CDR2 FYNNEI. The CDR3 DNA sequence: TGTGCCAGCAGGTGGACTCAAGAGACCCAGTACTTC. This encodes CASRWTQETQYF.

Details on this clonotype: A read error may produce the germline difference seen at one junction end. The chain combines TRBV7-9 with TRBJ2-5; weak D call: TRBD2 (6 bases). Germline V gives CDR1 SEHNR, CDR2 FQNEAQ (reference sequence). The CDR3 is 14 amino acids. The CDR3 coding sequence is TGTGCCAGCAGCTTATCGGGAGTAGCAGAGGCCCAGTACTTC. Translated: CASSLSGVAEAQYF.